This TCR beta chain is drawn from a study of shared clonotypes between healthy human individuals. Trimming took 0 bases from V and 4 from J; bases not matched to a gene: 5. The germline V gene encodes CDR1 MDHEN and CDR2 SYDVKM. This CDR3 comprises 16 residues. The data were produced by immunoSEQ multiplex PCR, yet TCRdb's version contains in-frame clones alone and is incomplete. The sample lists about 490,000 clones; roughly 80% were seen once. The clonotype comes from a woman in her thirties or forties in good health. Some clones in this sample may be carry-over from other donors' samples. Sequencing was carried out using PBMCs. The chain combines TRBV28 with TRBJ2-7; 11 nucleotides line up with TRBD1. CDR3 region: CASSLWGQGGRYEQYF. In nucleotides, the CDR3 is TGTGCCAGCAGTTTATGGGGACAGGGGGGGAGGTACGAGCAGTACTTC.